This TCR beta chain was captured by sequencing in a study of T-cell reconstitution after alpha-beta-depleted transplantation in children. This clonotype turned up a few times. Construction of the TCRbeta library involved unique molecular identifiers. TCRdb reprocessed the PCR reads with MiXCR, giving one entry per CDR3 protein. The data hold about 690,000 distinct CDR3 sequences, with approximately 15% observed a single time. This CDR3 spans 15 amino acids. Trimming pared 2 bases from V and 2 bases from J, leaving 10 bases between. Germline CDR1 is SGHTA and CDR2 is FQGNSA. The gene calls are TRBV7-2 and TRBJ1-3; D perhaps matches TRBD1 (5 bases). Source: PBMCs from the stem cell graft donor, taken from the stem cell graft. This sequence originates from a human donor who donated a stem cell graft to a child with acute myeloid leukemia. The CDR3 is CASSLLGAAGNTIYF. For the CDR3, the DNA is TGTGCCAGCAGCTTACTAGGGGCGGCTGGAAACACCATATATTTT.